This entry features one TCR beta chain sequence. The patients had localized lung adenocarcinoma, a non-small cell subtype. TCRdb re-analysed the PCR reads in MiXCR, keeping a single row per CDR3 protein. This table has about 8,700 distinct CDR3 sequences, around half appearing once. The data were obtained in a study of CD4 and CD8 cells across lung adenocarcinoma regions. Germline V gives CDR1 MNHEY, CDR2 SMNVEV (reference sequence). The V and J ends lost 2 bases and 4 bases, in that order; junction bases with no gene match: 8. The CDR3 is 16 residues long. The chain joins TRBV27 to TRBJ2-1; TRBD2 agrees at 7 bases. This TCR was recovered from a female donor with lung adenocarcinoma. The CD4 and CD8 labels of this study may be unreliable. The specimen sequenced was CD8+ T cells from the margin of a lung tumor. The CDR3 DNA reads TGTGCCAGCAGTTTAGTAGCGGGTGCAATATACAATGAGCAGTTCTTC. This codes for CASSLVAGAIYNEQFF.